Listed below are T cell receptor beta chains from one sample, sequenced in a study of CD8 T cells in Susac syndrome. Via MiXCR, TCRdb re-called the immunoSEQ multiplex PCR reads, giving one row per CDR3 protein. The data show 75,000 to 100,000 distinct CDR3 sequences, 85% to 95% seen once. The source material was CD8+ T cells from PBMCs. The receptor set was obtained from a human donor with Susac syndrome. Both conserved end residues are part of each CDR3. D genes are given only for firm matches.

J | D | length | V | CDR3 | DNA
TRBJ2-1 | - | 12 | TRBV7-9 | CASILLYNEQFF | TGTGCCAGCATCCTCCTCTACAATGAGCAGTTCTTC
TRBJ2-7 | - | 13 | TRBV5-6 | CASTAGPSYEQYF | TGTGCCAGCACCGCCGGTCCATCCTACGAGCAGTACTTC
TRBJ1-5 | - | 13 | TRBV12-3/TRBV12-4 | CASSPGGLEPQHF | TGTGCCAGCAGTCCTGGGGGGCTCGAGCCCCAGCATTTT
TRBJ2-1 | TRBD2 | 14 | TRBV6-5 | CASSPLTSGNEQFF | TGTGCCAGCAGTCCTCTGACTAGCGGCAATGAGCAGTTCTTC
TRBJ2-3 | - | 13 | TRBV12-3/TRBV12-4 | CASSFVSTDTQYF | TGTGCCAGCAGTTTCGTCTCCACAGATACGCAGTATTTT
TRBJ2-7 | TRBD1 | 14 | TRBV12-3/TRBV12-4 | CASSRTGQAGEQYF | TGTGCCAGCAGCCGGACGGGACAGGCCGGCGAGCAGTACTTC
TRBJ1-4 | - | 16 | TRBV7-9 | CASSSAGRVTNEKLFF | TGTGCCAGCAGCTCGGCGGGGCGGGTAACTAATGAAAAACTGTTTTTT
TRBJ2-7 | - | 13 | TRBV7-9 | CASSKTEAYEQYF | TGTGCCAGCAGCAAAACGGAGGCCTACGAGCAGTACTTC
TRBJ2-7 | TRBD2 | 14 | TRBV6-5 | CASSGGLESYEQYF | TGTGCCAGCAGTGGGGGACTAGAATCCTACGAGCAGTACTTC
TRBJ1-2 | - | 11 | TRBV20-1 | CSAWTNYGYTF | TGCAGTGCGTGGACTAACTATGGCTACACCTTC
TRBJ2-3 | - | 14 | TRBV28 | CASSRRPFTDTQYF | TGTGCCAGCAGTCGCAGGCCATTCACAGATACGCAGTATTTT